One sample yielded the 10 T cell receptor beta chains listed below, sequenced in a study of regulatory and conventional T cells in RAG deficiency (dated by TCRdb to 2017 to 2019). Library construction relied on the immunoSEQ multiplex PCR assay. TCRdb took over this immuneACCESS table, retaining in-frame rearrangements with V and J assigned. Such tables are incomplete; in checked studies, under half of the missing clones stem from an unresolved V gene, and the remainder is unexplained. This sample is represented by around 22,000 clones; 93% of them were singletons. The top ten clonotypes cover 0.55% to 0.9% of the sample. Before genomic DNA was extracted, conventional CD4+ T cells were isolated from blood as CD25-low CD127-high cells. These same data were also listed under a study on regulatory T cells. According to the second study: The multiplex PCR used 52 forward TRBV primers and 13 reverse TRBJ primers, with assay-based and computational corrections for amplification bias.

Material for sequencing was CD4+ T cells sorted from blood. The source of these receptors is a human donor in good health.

The DNA for the CDR3 is TGTGCCACCAGGGACAGATCAACTAATGAAAAACTGTTTTTT. Its protein product is CATRDRSTNEKLFF. The J gene is TRBJ1-4, the V gene TRBV19, with TRBD1 matching 7 bases. Germline V CDR1 and CDR2: LNHDA, SQIVND (reference sequence). The CDR3 runs to 14 residues. After removal of 10 bases from V and 0 bases from J, the junction contained 5 bases not matched to a gene.

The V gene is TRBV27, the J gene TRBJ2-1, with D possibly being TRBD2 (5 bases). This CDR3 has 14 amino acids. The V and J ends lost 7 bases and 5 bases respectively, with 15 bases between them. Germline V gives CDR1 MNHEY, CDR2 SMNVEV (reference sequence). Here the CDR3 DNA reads TGTGCCAGCACCCTAGCCGGAGAGAACAATGAGCAGTTCTTC. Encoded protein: CASTLAGENNEQFF.

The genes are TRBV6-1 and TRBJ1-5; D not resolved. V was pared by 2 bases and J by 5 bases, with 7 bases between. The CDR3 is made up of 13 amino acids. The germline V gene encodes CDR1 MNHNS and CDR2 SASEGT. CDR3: CASSELWYQPQHF. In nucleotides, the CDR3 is TGTGCCAGCAGTGAATTGTGGTATCAGCCCCAGCATTTT.

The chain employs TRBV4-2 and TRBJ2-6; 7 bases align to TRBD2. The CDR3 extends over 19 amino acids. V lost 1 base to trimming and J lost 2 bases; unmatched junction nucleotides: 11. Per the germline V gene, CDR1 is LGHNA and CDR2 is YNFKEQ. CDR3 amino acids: CASSQVGGGSGAGANVLTF. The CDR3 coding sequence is TGTGCCAGCAGCCAAGTCGGCGGCGGGAGTGGGGCTGGGGCCAACGTCCTGACTTTC.

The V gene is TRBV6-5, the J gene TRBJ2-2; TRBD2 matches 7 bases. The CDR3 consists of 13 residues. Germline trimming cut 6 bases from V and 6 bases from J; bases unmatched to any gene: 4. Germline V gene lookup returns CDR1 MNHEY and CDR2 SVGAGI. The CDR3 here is CASSPGGSGELFF. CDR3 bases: TGTGCCAGCAGCCCCGGGGGGTCCGGGGAGCTGTTTTTT.

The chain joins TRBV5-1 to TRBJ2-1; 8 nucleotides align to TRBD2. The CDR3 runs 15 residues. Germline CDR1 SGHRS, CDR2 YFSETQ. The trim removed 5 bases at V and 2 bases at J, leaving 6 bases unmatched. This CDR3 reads CASRTSGSTYNEQFF. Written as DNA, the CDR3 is TGCGCCAGCAGAACTAGCGGCTCGACCTACAATGAGCAGTTCTTC. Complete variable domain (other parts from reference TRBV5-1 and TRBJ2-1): KAGVTQTPRYLIKTRGQQVTLSCSPISGHRSVSWYQQTPGQGLQFLFEYFSETQRNKGNFPGRFSGRQFSNSRSEMNVSTLELGDSALYLCASRTSGSTYNEQFFGPGTRLTVL.

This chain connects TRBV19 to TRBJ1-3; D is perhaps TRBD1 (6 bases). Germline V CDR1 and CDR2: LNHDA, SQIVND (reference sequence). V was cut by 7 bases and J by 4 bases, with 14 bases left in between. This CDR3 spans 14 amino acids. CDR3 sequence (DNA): TGTGCCAGTAAGGGAGCAGGGACAGGAAACACCATATATTTT. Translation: CASKGAGTGNTIYF.

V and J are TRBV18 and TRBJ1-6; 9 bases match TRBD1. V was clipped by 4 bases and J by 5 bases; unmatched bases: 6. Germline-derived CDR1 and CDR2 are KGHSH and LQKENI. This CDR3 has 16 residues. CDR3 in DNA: TGTGCCAGCTCACGGGACAGGGTGAGGGATAATTCACCCCTCCACTTT. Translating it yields CASSRDRVRDNSPLHF.

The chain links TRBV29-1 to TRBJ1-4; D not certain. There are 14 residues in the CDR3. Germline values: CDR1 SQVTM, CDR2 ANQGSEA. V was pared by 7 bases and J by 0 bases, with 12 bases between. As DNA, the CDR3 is TGCAGCGCCCGGACGGAGACAACTAATGAAAAACTGTTTTTT. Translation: CSARTETTNEKLFF.

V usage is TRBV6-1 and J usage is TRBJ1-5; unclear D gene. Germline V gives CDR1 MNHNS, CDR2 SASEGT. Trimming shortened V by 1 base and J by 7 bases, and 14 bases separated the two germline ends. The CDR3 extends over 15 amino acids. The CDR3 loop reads CASSEGVGGVQPQHF. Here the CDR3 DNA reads TGTGCCAGCAGTGAAGGGGTAGGTGGAGTCCAGCCCCAGCATTTT.